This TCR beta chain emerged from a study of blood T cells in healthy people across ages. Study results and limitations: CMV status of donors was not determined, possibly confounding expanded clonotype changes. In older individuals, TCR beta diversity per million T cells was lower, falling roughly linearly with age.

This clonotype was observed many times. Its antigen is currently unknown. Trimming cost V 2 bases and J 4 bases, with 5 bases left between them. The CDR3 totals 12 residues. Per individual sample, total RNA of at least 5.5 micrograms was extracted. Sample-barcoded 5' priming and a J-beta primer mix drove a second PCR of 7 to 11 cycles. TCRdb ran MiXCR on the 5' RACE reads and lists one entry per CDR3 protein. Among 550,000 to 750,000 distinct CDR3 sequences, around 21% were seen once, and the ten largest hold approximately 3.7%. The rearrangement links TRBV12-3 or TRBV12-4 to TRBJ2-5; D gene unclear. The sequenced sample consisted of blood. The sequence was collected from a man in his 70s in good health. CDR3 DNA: TGTGCCAGCAGTTTAAGGTCAGAGACCCAGTACTTC. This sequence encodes CASSLRSETQYF.